Below are 10 T cell receptor beta chains sequenced from a single sample in a study of blood T cell repertoires in COVID-19. The data were produced by immunoSEQ multiplex PCR, yet TCRdb's version contains in-frame clones alone and is incomplete. The sample records 210,000 or so clones, 85% being singletons. The source material was peripheral blood. These receptors came from a middle-aged man with COVID-19, enrolled during active disease.

As for this clone: Different DNA sequences within this sample yield the same CDR3. This chain uses TRBV12-3 or TRBV12-4 with TRBJ1-1, with D tentatively TRBD1 (6 bases). V lost 5 bases, J lost 2 bases, and 9 bases lay in between. This CDR3 has 13 amino acids. CDR3 amino acids: CASSPQGNTEAFF. Here the CDR3 DNA reads TGTGCCAGCAGTCCACAGGGTAACACTGAAGCTTTCTTT.

The CDR3 sequence is CASSLDQLYNEKLFF. The CDR3 DNA follows: TGCGCCAGCAGCTTGGATCAACTTTATAATGAAAAACTGTTTTTT. The chain couples TRBV5-1 to TRBJ1-4; no definite D call. CDR3 length: 15 amino acids. Trimming removed 0 bases from V and 4 bases from J, with 10 bases in between. From germline, CDR1 is SGHRS and CDR2 YFSETQ.

The chain is built from TRBV5-1 and TRBJ2-1, with 9 bases that match TRBD2. CDR3 size: 14 residues. The V gene's germline CDR1 is SGHRS and CDR2 YFSETQ. Germline trimming cut 5 bases from V and 5 bases from J; bases unmatched to any gene: 5. CDR3 in DNA: TGCGCCAGCAGATACGGGACTAGCAACAATGAGCAGTTCTTC. It codes for CASRYGTSNNEQFF. Complete variable domain (other parts from reference TRBV5-1 and TRBJ2-1): KAGVTQTPRYLIKTRGQQVTLSCSPISGHRSVSWYQQTPGQGLQFLFEYFSETQRNKGNFPGRFSGRQFSNSRSEMNVSTLELGDSALYLCASRYGTSNNEQFFGPGTRLTVL.

CDR3: CASSEIGAGFGNQPQHF. The CDR3 DNA sequence: TGTGCCAGCAGCGAAATAGGAGCGGGCTTCGGCAATCAGCCCCAGCATTTT. V usage is TRBV16 and J usage is TRBJ1-5; D remains unclear. V was cut by 5 bases and J by 2 bases, with 19 bases left in between. CDR3 length: 17 residues. Per the germline V gene, CDR1 is KGHSY and CDR2 is FQNENV.

The rearrangement links TRBV28 to TRBJ2-3; the D gene is possibly TRBD2 (7 bases). CDR3 length: 15 amino acids. CDR1 is MDHEN, CDR2 SYDVKM, per germline. The V and J ends lost 6 bases and 2 bases respectively, with 15 bases between them. The CDR3 spells CASRSAGANTDTQYF. CDR3 sequence (DNA): TGTGCCAGCAGATCCGCGGGGGCCAACACAGATACGCAGTATTTT.

The chain links TRBV20-1 to TRBJ1-5; unclear D gene. Trimming left V 6 bases short and J 7 bases short, with 10 bases between. The germline V gene encodes CDR1 DFQATT and CDR2 SNEGSKA (reference sequence). The CDR3 has 11 residues. The CDR3 DNA sequence: TGCAGTGCCCTATCGGGGCAGCCCCAGCATTTT. This gives the protein CSALSGQPQHF.

This chain uses TRBV11-3 with TRBJ2-3, with TRBD2 matching 10 bases. J was trimmed by 1 base and V by 2 bases; bases with no gene match: 3. The length of the CDR3 is 16 residues. From germline, CDR1 is SGHNT and CDR2 YENEEA. The CDR3 region is CASSLSSGGGTDTQYF. In nucleotides, the CDR3 is TGTGCCAGCAGCTTATCGAGCGGGGGGGGCACAGATACGCAGTATTTT.

This clone was detected a few times. The rearrangement links TRBV6-5 to TRBJ2-1; 9 bases are a match to TRBD1. The germline V gene has CDR1 MNHEY and CDR2 SVGAGI. Losses at the gene ends were 4 bases for V and 5 bases for J; bases not matched to a gene: 6. This CDR3 has 15 residues. The CDR3 region has the DNA TGTGCCAGCAGTTGGAGGGGACAGGGTCACAATGAGCAGTTCTTC. Its translation: CASSWRGQGHNEQFF.

The V and J genes are TRBV4-2 and TRBJ1-4, with 7 bases identical to TRBD1. The germline V gene encodes CDR1 LGHNA and CDR2 YNFKEQ. V lost 5 bases and J lost 0; bases outside the gene matches: 9. The CDR3 length is 17 residues. DNA for the CDR3: TGTGCCAGCAGCACTAGACAGGGAAGTGCAACTAATGAAAAACTGTTTTTT. Encoded protein: CASSTRQGSATNEKLFF.

The chain is built from TRBV2 and TRBJ2-5; D perhaps matches TRBD2 (5 bases). This CDR3 contains 16 residues. CDR1 is SNHLY, CDR2 FYNNEI, per germline. The germline V and J ends were trimmed by 3 bases and 4 bases, with 18 bases remaining between them. This CDR3 reads CASSDSLTGLGETQYF. CDR3 in DNA: TGTGCCAGCAGTGATTCTCTGACGGGGTTGGGAGAGACCCAGTACTTC.